A single sample gave rise to the 30 T cell receptor beta chains below, sequenced in a study of blood T cell repertoires in COVID-19. Clones were read by immunoSEQ multiplex PCR, and TCRdb kept only the in-frame ones, dropping some. This repertoire shows about 170,000 clones, 84% found once; its top ten account for about 2.7%. The sample consisted of peripheral blood. The origin of the receptors is an elderly woman with COVID-19, enrolled during active disease.

This clone was observed a single time. The V and J genes are TRBV18 and TRBJ2-3; TRBD2 aligns across 10 bases. This CDR3 region has 19 residues. J lost 0 bases, V lost 3 bases, and 12 bases had no gene match. Germline V gene lookup returns CDR1 KGHSH and CDR2 LQKENI. CDR3 residues: CASSPLGPGLAESTDTQYF. In DNA form, the CDR3 reads TGTGCCAGCTCACCTCTGGGGCCCGGACTAGCGGAGAGCACAGATACGCAGTATTTT.

The chain links TRBV6-6 to TRBJ2-2, with 8 nucleotides matching TRBD1. V was pared by 5 bases and J by 7 bases, with 3 bases of the junction left unmatched. Germline CDR1 MNHNY, CDR2 SVGAGI (reference sequence). There are 13 residues in the CDR3. The CDR3 protein is CASSVDRGGELFF. The CDR3 nucleotides are TGTGCCAGCAGTGTTGACAGGGGCGGGGAGCTGTTTTTT.

The CDR3 loop is CASSASDRGDYEQYF. The DNA for the CDR3 is TGTGCCAGCAGCGCCTCGGACAGGGGTGACTACGAGCAGTACTTC. V usage is TRBV9 and J usage is TRBJ2-7; 9 bases are shared with TRBD1. Germline values: CDR1 SGDLS, CDR2 YYNGEE. This CDR3 has 15 amino acids. J lost 3 bases, V lost 3 bases, and 7 bases had no gene match.

This clone was seen more than once but under ten times. The V gene is TRBV18, the J gene TRBJ1-1; D remains unclear. CDR1 is KGHSH, CDR2 LQKENI, per germline. The length of the CDR3 is 15 residues. V lost 3 bases, J lost 0 bases, and 11 bases lay in between. CDR3 nucleotides: TGTGCCAGCTCACCTCGGGAACGAATGAACACTGAAGCTTTCTTT. This encodes CASSPRERMNTEAFF.

The V gene is TRBV6-5, the J gene TRBJ1-2; possible D gene TRBD1, 6 bases. Per the germline V gene, CDR1 is MNHEY and CDR2 is SVGAGI. The CDR3 loop spans 15 amino acids. V gave up 2 bases and J gave up 0 bases, with 10 bases separating them. CDR3 amino acids: CASSYRGWSNYGYTF. The CDR3 coding sequence is TGTGCCAGCAGTTACAGGGGGTGGTCTAACTATGGCTACACCTTC.

V gene TRBV3-1 (or the pseudogene TRBV3-2) combines with J gene TRBJ1-1, with a tentative D call TRBD1 (6 bases). The CDR3 has 19 residues. Germline V gene sequence: CDR1 LGHDT, CDR2 YNNKEL (reference sequence). V lost 0 bases to trimming and J lost 6 bases, with 26 bases between them. The CDR3, as DNA: TGTGCCAGCAGCCAAGATCGAAAGGGGGTTGGATGTAGTAGATCTGAAGCTTTCTTT. Its protein product is CASSQDRKGVGCSRSEAFF.

This clone was seen only a few times. This chain links TRBV12-3 or TRBV12-4 with TRBJ2-1; the D is unclear. V shed 7 bases and J shed 0 bases, with 7 bases lying between them. The CDR3 loop spans 13 amino acids. In DNA, the CDR3 is TGTGCCAGCACGAAGAGCTCCTACAATGAGCAGTTCTTC. Its protein product is CASTKSSYNEQFF.

The rearrangement links TRBV9 to TRBJ2-5; 7 positions agree with TRBD2. The CDR3 runs to 17 residues. V was pared by 0 bases and J by 2 bases, with 10 bases of the junction left unmatched. Germline V CDR1 and CDR2: SGDLS, YYNGEE. CDR3 sequence: CASSVDLPGGAQETQYF. The CDR3 region has the DNA TGTGCCAGCAGCGTAGATCTCCCGGGAGGCGCGCAAGAGACCCAGTACTTC.

The chain carries TRBV10-3 and TRBJ2-7, with 10 bases identical to TRBD1. V dropped 6 bases and J dropped 1; count of bases not matched to a gene: 6. The CDR3 totals 15 residues. The V gene's germline CDR1 is ENHRY and CDR2 SYGVKD. The CDR3 here is CAIRNRDRGSYEQYF. The CDR3 bases are TGTGCCATCAGGAACCGGGACAGGGGTTCCTACGAGCAGTACTTC.

J is TRBJ2-1 and V is TRBV9, with D maybe TRBD2 (7 bases). V lost 6 bases and J lost 6, with 19 bases in between. The germline gives CDR1 SGDLS, CDR2 YYNGEE. The CDR3 has 15 amino acids. Here the CDR3 reads CASTLGGGVSNEQFF. Here the CDR3 DNA reads TGTGCCAGCACCCTAGGGGGGGGAGTAAGCAATGAGCAGTTCTTC.

The V call is TRBV6-2 or TRBV6-3, the J call TRBJ2-1; 9 nucleotides match TRBD2. This CDR3 has 16 residues. The ends lost 3 bases at V and 7 bases at J; junction bases unmatched: 10. Germline CDR1 MNHEY, CDR2 SVGEGT. CDR3 sequence (DNA): TGTGCCAGCAGTTATGTTCTGGCTAGCGGGGTGAATGAGCAGTTCTTC. It is translated as CASSYVLASGVNEQFF.

V and J are TRBV11-3 and TRBJ2-3, with 7 positions matching TRBD2. Trimming took 1 base from V and 4 from J; bases not matched to a gene: 14. Germline V gene sequence: CDR1 SGHNT, CDR2 YENEEA. CDR3 length: 18 residues. CDR3 coding DNA: TGTGCCAGCAGCTTAGGAGTGGTGCTGTCAGGGAGGGCAGATACGCAGTATTTT. Protein product: CASSLGVVLSGRADTQYF.

Notes on this clone: One junction end disagrees with the germline gene, perhaps due to a read error. The V call is TRBV7-7, the J call TRBJ2-1; 8 nucleotides align to TRBD2. CDR3 length equals 17 residues. CDR1 SSHAT and CDR2 FNYEAQ come from the germline V gene (reference sequence). The CDR3 spells CASSSTSGVSSYNEQFF. For the CDR3, the DNA is TGTGCTAGCAGCTCAACTAGCGGAGTGAGCTCCTACAATGAGCAGTTCTTC.

This rearrangement joins TRBV5-4 to TRBJ2-7; 8 nucleotides align to TRBD1. The CDR3 sequence is 15 residues long. Germline lookup yields CDR1 SGHNT and CDR2 YYREEE (reference sequence). V lost 0 bases to trimming and J lost 1 base; unmatched junction nucleotides: 3. CDR3 amino acids: CASSLEQGASYEQYF. CDR3 nucleotides: TGTGCCAGCAGCTTGGAGCAGGGGGCATCCTACGAGCAGTACTTC. The full variable domain, completed using reference TRBV5-4 and TRBJ2-7, is ETGVTQSPTHLIKTRGQQVTLRCSSQSGHNTVSWYQQALGQGPQFIFQYYREEENGRGNFPPRFSGLQFPNYSSELNVNALELDDSALYLCASSLEQGASYEQYFGPGTRLTVT.

As for this clone: Germline and junction disagree at one end, which may indicate a read error. CDR3 DNA sequence: TGTGCCAGCACCCCTGGCGGGGGGCCTTTACCTGTTTTT. Translation: CASTPGGGPLPVF. The chain carries TRBV28 and TRBJ1-4; TRBD1 might be the D (6 bases). The germline V gene encodes CDR1 MDHEN and CDR2 SYDVKM. The CDR3 totals 13 residues.

This clone was observed a few times. The chain recombines TRBV5-1 with TRBJ2-1, with D tentatively TRBD2 (5 bases). The CDR3 has 15 residues. The V end was cut by 4 bases, the J end by 4 bases, with 15 bases between. Germline V gene lookup returns CDR1 SGHRS and CDR2 YFSETQ. The DNA of the CDR3 is TGCGCCAGCAGCCCGACTACCGCTAGGTACAATGAGCAGTTCTTC. It encodes CASSPTTARYNEQFF.

The V call is TRBV4-1, the J call TRBJ1-3, with no clear D. The V gene lost 3 bases and the J gene lost 4 bases, with 10 bases spanning the gap. The length of the CDR3 is 14 residues. CDR1 and CDR2 from the germline V gene are MGHRA and YSYEKL. The CDR3 DNA follows: TGCGCCAGCAGCCAGAGAGGTCTCGGAAACACCATATATTTT. Protein: CASSQRGLGNTIYF.

V is TRBV5-1 and J is TRBJ1-5, with TRBD1 identical over 7 bases. The CDR3 covers 13 residues. Germline CDR1 and CDR2: SGHRS and YFSETQ. V shed 2 bases and J 6 bases; nucleotides not matched to a gene: 2. For the CDR3, the DNA is TGCGCCAGCAGCTTACAGGGGACTCAGCCCCAGCATTTT. This codes for CASSLQGTQPQHF.

This chain links TRBV6-2 or TRBV6-3 with TRBJ1-5; perhaps TRBD1 as D (6 bases). Germline-derived CDR1 and CDR2 are MNHEY and SVGEGT. V dropped 0 bases and J dropped 2 bases, with 11 bases sitting between them. The CDR3 runs 16 residues. The CDR3 here is CASSYSGGRGNQPQHF. The CDR3 DNA is TGTGCCAGCAGTTACTCGGGGGGGCGCGGCAATCAGCCCCAGCATTTT.

CDR3 amino acids: CATSDRTAANQPQHF. The CDR3, as DNA: TGTGCCACCAGTGATCGGACTGCGGCGAATCAGCCCCAGCATTTT. This chain uses TRBV24-1 with TRBJ1-5; D remains ambiguous. This CDR3 has 15 residues. Germline CDR1 and CDR2: KGHDR and SFDVKD. V lost 3 bases, J lost 4 bases, and 12 bases lay in between.

The chain recombines TRBV15 with TRBJ1-6, with 7 bases fitting TRBD1. This CDR3 spans 16 amino acids. The V gene's germline CDR1 is LNHNV and CDR2 YYDKDF (reference sequence). V lost 0 bases, J lost 9 bases, and 8 bases stayed unmatched. In nucleotides, the CDR3 is TGTGCCACCAGCAGAGATCAGCGACAGGGCCGTTCACCCCTCCACTTT. Translating gives CATSRDQRQGRSPLHF.

The chain recombines TRBV7-8 with TRBJ2-3; 9 bases map to TRBD1. Germline CDR1 SGHVS, CDR2 FQNEAQ. V lost 5 bases to trimming and J lost 6 bases; unmatched junction nucleotides: 6. There are 14 residues in the CDR3. In DNA, the CDR3 is TGTGCCAGCAGCGCACAGGGGGCTTCCGATACGCAGTATTTT. Its protein product is CASSAQGASDTQYF.

The CDR3, as DNA: TGTGCCAGCAGTCTCCAGGGGGCGTATCATTCACCCCTCCACTTT. Translation: CASSLQGAYHSPLHF. The chain carries TRBV2 and TRBJ1-6; 8 bases match TRBD1. This CDR3 has 15 residues. J was trimmed by 8 bases and V by 5 bases; bases with no gene match: 8. Germline assignment: CDR1 SNHLY and CDR2 FYNNEI.

The chain carries TRBV28 and TRBJ1-1; D is possibly TRBD1 (6 bases). Trimming shortened V by 1 base and J by 5 bases, and 20 bases separated the two germline ends. The CDR3 spans 17 residues. In germline, CDR1 is MDHEN, CDR2 SYDVKM. The chain's CDR3 is CASSLSPRGARRTEAFF. The CDR3 DNA reads as TGTGCCAGCAGTTTATCGCCGCGGGGGGCGCGTCGGACTGAAGCTTTCTTT.

The rearrangement links TRBV11-2 to TRBJ1-1; D is ambiguous. V was cut by 2 bases and J by 6 bases, with 10 bases left in between. The CDR3 is 13 amino acids. Per germline, CDR1 SGHAT and CDR2 FQNNGV. The CDR3 reads CASSLRSEAEAFF. The CDR3 DNA is TGTGCCAGCAGCTTAAGGTCGGAGGCTGAAGCTTTCTTT.

V and J are TRBV29-1 and TRBJ1-5, with D tentatively TRBD1 (6 bases). Trimming stripped 8 bases from V and 2 bases from J, with 16 bases between. Germline V gene data show CDR1 as SQVTM and CDR2 as ANQGSEA. The CDR3 runs 14 residues. The CDR3 sequence is CSSLGGAGNQPQHF. The CDR3, as DNA: TGCAGCTCTTTAGGGGGGGCCGGCAATCAGCCCCAGCATTTT. The complete variable domain, with remaining parts taken from reference TRBV29-1 and TRBJ1-5, reads SAVISQKPSRDICQRGTSLTIQCQVDSQVTMMFWYRQQPGQSLTLIATANQGSEATYESGFVIDKFPISRPNLTFSTLTVSNMSPEDSSIYLCSSLGGAGNQPQHFGDGTRLSIL.

This clone showed up just once. The chain has TRBV6-5 and TRBJ2-2; D gene uncertain. Germline CDR1 and CDR2: MNHEY and SVGAGI. Trimming removed 5 bases at V and 0 bases at J, with 7 bases between. This CDR3 spans 14 amino acids. DNA for the CDR3: TGTGCCAGCAGTCGACAACCGAACACCGGGGAGCTGTTTTTT. It encodes CASSRQPNTGELFF.

The V gene is TRBV5-1, the J gene TRBJ2-5; D ambiguous. The germline V gene has CDR1 SGHRS and CDR2 YFSETQ. The V gene lost 1 base and the J gene lost 2 bases, with 6 bases spanning the gap. The CDR3 totals 13 residues. CDR3 loop: CASSLWQQETQYF. The DNA of the CDR3 is TGCGCCAGCAGCTTGTGGCAGCAAGAGACCCAGTACTTC.

The V and J genes are TRBV28 and TRBJ1-5; tentative D call: TRBD1 (5 bases). The V gene lost 5 bases and the J gene lost 0 bases, with 11 bases spanning the gap. The CDR3 covers 15 residues. In germline, CDR1 is MDHEN, CDR2 SYDVKM. The CDR3: CASSGQRISNQPQHF. The CDR3 coding sequence is TGTGCCAGCAGTGGACAACGAATTAGCAATCAGCCCCAGCATTTT.

A few counts support this clone. The chain has TRBV6-2 or TRBV6-3 and TRBJ1-5, with 7 bases fitting TRBD1. The V segment lost 2 bases and the J segment 0 bases; nucleotides outside the gene matches: 10. The CDR3 has 18 amino acids. CDR1 is MNHEY, CDR2 SVGEGT, per germline. Here the CDR3 reads CASSYPAGGGYSNQPQHF. The CDR3 DNA reads TGTGCCAGCAGTTACCCCGCCGGAGGGGGCTATAGCAATCAGCCCCAGCATTTT.